A single sample is the source of the 15 T cell receptor beta chains below, sequenced in a study of tumor-infiltrating lymphocytes in primary liver carcinoma. The authors made TCR beta cDNA from roughly 480 ng total RNA with a constant-region primer. A slightly modified ARM-PCR protocol with three nested multiplex PCR rounds produced these TCR beta libraries. PCR rounds one and two used TRBV1-TRBV30 forward primers with a C-beta reverse primer for about 9 cycles each. MiXCR was run by TCRdb on the multiplex PCR reads, yielding one entry per CDR3 protein. Of approximately 320,000 distinct CDR3 sequences in the sample, nearly 60% were seen once. Unsorted whole blood served as the source of blood RNA, and germline DNA was extracted as well. Sequenced input: peripheral blood. The receptors here all came from a woman in her 30s with primary liver carcinoma and hepatitis B virus infection.

Regarding this clonotype: This may be a read error: a much more frequent sequence differs by one nucleotide. CDR3 in DNA: TGTGACAGCAGCCAACAGGGAGCCGGGGAGCTGTTTTTT. It is translated as CDSSQQGAGELFF. This rearrangement joins TRBV7-8 to TRBJ2-2; D perhaps matches TRBD1 (6 bases). This CDR3 spans 13 amino acids. Germline V CDR1 and CDR2: SGHVS, FQNEAQ.

V and J are TRBV6-6 and TRBJ2-7; 8 nucleotides match TRBD1. V was pared by 8 bases and J by 2 bases, with 5 bases of the junction left unmatched. The CDR3 sequence is 13 residues long. From germline, CDR1 is MNHNY and CDR2 SVGAGI (reference sequence). The chain's CDR3 is CASQGQATYEQYF. CDR3 coding DNA: TGTGCCAGCCAGGGACAGGCGACCTACGAGCAGTACTTC.

This clonotype was observed a few times. The V gene is TRBV4-3, the J gene TRBJ1-2, with D possibly matching TRBD1 (5 bases). Per the germline V gene, CDR1 is LGHNA and CDR2 is YSLEER. Deletions cut 0 bases from V and 3 bases from J, with 23 bases between. The CDR3 sequence is 19 residues long. The CDR3 nucleotides read TGCGCCAGCAGCCAAGATTTTCGGGATGGAACGGGACGGTACTATGGCTACACCTTC. Amino acids: CASSQDFRDGTGRYYGYTF.

This clonotype came up once. With a much larger clone just one base away, this may be a read error. J is TRBJ1-1 and V is TRBV29-1, with D perhaps TRBD1 (5 bases). Germline CDR1 SQVTM, CDR2 ANQGSEA. The CDR3 contains 13 residues. The CDR3 DNA is TGCAGCGTTGAAATCGGGGCTAACACTGAAGCTTCCTTT. Translation: CSVEIGANTEASF.

On this clonotype: This may stem from a read error, because a much larger clone lies one nucleotide away. The chain couples TRBV10-2 to TRBJ2-5, with 8 bases matching TRBD1. This CDR3 has 14 residues. CDR1 WSHSY and CDR2 SAAADI come from the germline V gene. CDR3 nucleotides: TGCGCCAGCGGATCGGGACAGGATTGGGAGACCAAGTACTTC. Translated, it gives CASGSGQDWETKYF.

This clonotype has just one count. At one of its ends the junction is not consistent with the germline gene, which may arise from a read error. This chain links TRBV7-9 with TRBJ2-3; weak D call: TRBD2 (6 bases). The CDR3 is 16 residues long. Germline CDR1 reads SEHNR; CDR2 reads FQNEAQ (reference sequence). The CDR3 DNA reads as TGTGCCGGCAGCCCTCAATCTAGCGTCCCTACTGATACGCAGTATTTT. This sequence encodes CAGSPQSSVPTDTQYF.

In the case of this clonotype: This may stem from a read error, because a much larger clone lies one nucleotide away. This rearrangement joins TRBV12-3 or TRBV12-4 to TRBJ2-1; 14 bases are a match to TRBD2. The CDR3 is 16 amino acids. The CDR3 is CASSETSGRAYNEHFF. As DNA, the CDR3 is TGTGCCAGCAGTGAGACTAGCGGGAGGGCCTACAATGAGCACTTCTTC.

V and J are TRBV6-2 or TRBV6-3 and TRBJ1-1; D is uncertain. Trimming cost V 6 bases and J 0 bases, with 11 bases left between them. The CDR3 length is 14 residues. Germline V CDR1 and CDR2: MNHEY, SVGEGT. CDR3 in amino acids: CASSPYILNTEAFF. CDR3 nucleotide sequence: TGTGCCAGCAGCCCTTACATTTTGAACACTGAAGCTTTCTTT.

As regards this clonotype: The CDR3 carries no conserved terminal phenylalanine or tryptophan, so it likely arises from a read error. The chain joins TRBV11-2 to TRBJ2-7; no clear D gene. There are 15 residues in the CDR3. V was cut by 5 bases and J by 2 bases, with 16 bases left in between. Germline V lookup: CDR1 SGHAT, CDR2 FQNNGV. The CDR3 nucleotides are TGTGCCAGCAGCCCCAGGACCAACCTCCCCTACGAGCAGTACCTA. This gives the protein CASSPRTNLPYEQYL.

About this clonotype: Since no conserved phenylalanine or tryptophan closes the CDR3, a read error is the likely cause. The V call is TRBV28, the J call TRBJ2-1; 10 bases are shared with TRBD2. The ends lost 5 bases at V and 6 bases at J; junction bases unmatched: 7. The CDR3 covers 15 residues. Germline CDR1 MDHEN, CDR2 SYDVKM. For the CDR3, the DNA is TGTGCCAGCAGTACGATAGCGGGAGGAGGCAATGAGCAGTTCATC. Residues: CASSTIAGGGNEQFI.

For this clonotype: A junction end diverges from the germline sequence, so it may reflect a read error. The rearrangement joins TRBV7-9 to TRBJ2-3; a weak D match, TRBD1 (5 bases). CDR1 is SEHNR and CDR2 is FQNEAQ in the germline V gene (reference sequence). The CDR3 length is 14 residues. Here the CDR3 reads CVSSLNLRADTQYF. The DNA for the CDR3 is TGTGTCAGCAGCTTAAACCTCAGGGCAGATACGCAGTATTTT. Full variable domain (outside the CDR3, taken from reference TRBV7-9 and TRBJ2-3): DTGVSQNPRHKITKRGQNVTFRCDPISEHNRLYWYRQTLGQGPEFLTYFQNEAQLEKSRLLSDRFSAERPKGSFSTLEIQRTEQGDSAMYLCVSSLNLRADTQYFGPGTRLTVL.

This clonotype has only a few counts. The V call is TRBV14, the J call TRBJ1-1, with D tentatively TRBD1 (6 bases). Germline loops: CDR1 SGHDN, CDR2 FVKESK. The V gene lost 0 bases and the J gene lost 1 base, with 12 bases spanning the gap. The CDR3 covers 16 residues. CDR3 in DNA: TGTGCCAGCAGCCAAGAGTCTGGCAGGGGGAACACTGAAGCTTTCTTT. It yields the protein CASSQESGRGNTEAFF.

In regard to this clonotype: With a much larger clone just one base away, this may be a read error. Here the CDR3 omits its conserved ending phenylalanine or tryptophan, so a read error is the likely source. This sequence joins TRBV4-2 and TRBJ2-1, with 12 bases identical to TRBD2. Germline V lookup: CDR1 LGHNA, CDR2 YNFKEQ. Trimming took 0 bases from V and 13 from J; bases not matched to a gene: 7. This CDR3 has 15 residues. The CDR3: CASSQDSTSGRAQFL. In nucleotides, the CDR3 is TGTGCCAGCAGCCAAGATTCGACTAGCGGGAGAGCACAGTTCTTG.

Comment on this clonotype: Relative to the germline gene, one junction end is altered; a read error may explain this. The genes are TRBV11-3 and TRBJ2-1; D unresolved. Germline V gene sequence: CDR1 SGHNT, CDR2 YENEEA. There are 17 residues in the CDR3. The CDR3 region is CACSLDLAGDSYNEQFF. For the CDR3, the DNA is TGTGCCTGCAGCTTAGATCTGGCTGGTGACTCCTACAATGAGCAGTTCTTC.

On this clonotype itself: One end of the junction varies from germline; a read error may be responsible. This chain joins TRBV11-3 and TRBJ2-5; the match to TRBD2 covers 13 bases. Germline V lookup: CDR1 SGHNT, CDR2 YENEEA. The CDR3 runs 16 residues. CDR3 nucleotides: TGTGCCAGCACCTTGGGGACTAGCGGGAACCAAGAGGCCCAGTACTTC. Encoded protein: CASTLGTSGNQEAQYF.